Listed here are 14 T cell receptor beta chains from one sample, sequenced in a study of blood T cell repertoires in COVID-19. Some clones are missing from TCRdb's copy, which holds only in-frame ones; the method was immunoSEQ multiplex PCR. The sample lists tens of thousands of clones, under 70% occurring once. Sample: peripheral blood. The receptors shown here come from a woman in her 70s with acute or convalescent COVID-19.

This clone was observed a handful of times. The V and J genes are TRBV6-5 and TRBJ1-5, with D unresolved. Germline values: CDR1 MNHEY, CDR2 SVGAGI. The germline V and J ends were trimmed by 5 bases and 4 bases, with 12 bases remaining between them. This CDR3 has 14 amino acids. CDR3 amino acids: CASSRDGVNQPQHF. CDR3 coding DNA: TGTGCCAGCAGTCGAGACGGGGTAAATCAGCCCCAGCATTTT.

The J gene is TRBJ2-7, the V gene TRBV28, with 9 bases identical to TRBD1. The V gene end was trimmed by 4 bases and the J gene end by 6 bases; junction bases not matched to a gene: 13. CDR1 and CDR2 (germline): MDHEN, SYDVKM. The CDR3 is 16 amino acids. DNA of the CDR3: TGTGCCAGCAGTTCTTTAGCCGGGACAGGGATGAGCGAGCAGTACTTC. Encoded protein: CASSSLAGTGMSEQYF.

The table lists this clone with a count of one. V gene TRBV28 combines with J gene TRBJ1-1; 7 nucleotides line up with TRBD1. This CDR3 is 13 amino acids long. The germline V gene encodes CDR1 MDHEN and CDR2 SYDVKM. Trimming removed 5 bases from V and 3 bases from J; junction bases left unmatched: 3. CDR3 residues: CASSRGLYTEAFF. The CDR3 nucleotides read TGTGCCAGCAGTAGGGGGCTGTACACTGAAGCTTTCTTT.

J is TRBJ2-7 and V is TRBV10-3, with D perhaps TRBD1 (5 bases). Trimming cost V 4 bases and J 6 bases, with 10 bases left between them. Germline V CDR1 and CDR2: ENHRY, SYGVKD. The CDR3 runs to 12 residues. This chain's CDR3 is CAISGQGGEQYF. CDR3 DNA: TGTGCCATCAGTGGTCAGGGTGGCGAGCAGTACTTC.

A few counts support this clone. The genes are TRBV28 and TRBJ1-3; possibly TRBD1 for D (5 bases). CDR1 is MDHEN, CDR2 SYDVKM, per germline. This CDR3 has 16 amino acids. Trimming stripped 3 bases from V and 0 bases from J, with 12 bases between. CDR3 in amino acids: CASSFTGLYSGNTIYF. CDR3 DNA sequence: TGTGCCAGCAGTTTTACGGGACTTTACTCTGGAAACACCATATATTTT.

CDR3 sequence: CASSLGGTTGELFF. The CDR3, as DNA: TGCGCCAGCAGCCTGGGCGGTACCACCGGGGAGCTGTTTTTT. The gene calls are TRBV5-1 and TRBJ2-2, with no clear D. The ends were cut back, 4 bases at V and 4 bases at J, with 11 bases in the middle. Per germline, CDR1 SGHRS and CDR2 YFSETQ. The CDR3 has 14 amino acids.

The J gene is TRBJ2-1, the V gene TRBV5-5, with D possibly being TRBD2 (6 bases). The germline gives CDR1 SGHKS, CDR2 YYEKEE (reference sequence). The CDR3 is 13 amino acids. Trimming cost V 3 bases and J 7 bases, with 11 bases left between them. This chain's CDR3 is CASSWGDGNEQFF. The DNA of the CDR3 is TGTGCCAGCAGCTGGGGGGACGGAAATGAGCAGTTCTTC. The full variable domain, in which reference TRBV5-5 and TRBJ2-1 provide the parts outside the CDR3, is DAGVTQSPTHLIKTRGQQVTLRCSPISGHKSVSWYQQVLGQGPQFIFQYYEKEERGRGNFPDRFSARQFPNYSSELNVNALLLGDSALYLCASSWGDGNEQFFGPGTRLTVL.

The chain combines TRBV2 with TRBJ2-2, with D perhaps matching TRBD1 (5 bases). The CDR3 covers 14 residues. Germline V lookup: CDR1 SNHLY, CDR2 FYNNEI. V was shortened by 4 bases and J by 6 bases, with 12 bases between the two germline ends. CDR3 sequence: CASSGSGRPGELFF. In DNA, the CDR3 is TGTGCCAGCAGTGGATCAGGGCGCCCCGGGGAGCTGTTTTTT. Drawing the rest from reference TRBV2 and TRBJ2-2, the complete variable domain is EPEVTQTPSHQVTQMGQEVILRCVPISNHLYFYWYRQILGQKVEFLVSFYNNEISEKSEIFDDQFSVERPDGSNFTLKIRSTKLEDSAMYFCASSGSGRPGELFFGEGSRLTVL.

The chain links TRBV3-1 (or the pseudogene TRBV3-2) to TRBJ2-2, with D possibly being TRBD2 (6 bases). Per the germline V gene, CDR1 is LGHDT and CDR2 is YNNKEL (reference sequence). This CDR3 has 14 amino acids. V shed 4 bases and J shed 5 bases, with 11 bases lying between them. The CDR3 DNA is TGTGCCAGCAGCCCCAGTGGGGGGACCGGGGAGCTGTTTTTT. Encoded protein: CASSPSGGTGELFF.

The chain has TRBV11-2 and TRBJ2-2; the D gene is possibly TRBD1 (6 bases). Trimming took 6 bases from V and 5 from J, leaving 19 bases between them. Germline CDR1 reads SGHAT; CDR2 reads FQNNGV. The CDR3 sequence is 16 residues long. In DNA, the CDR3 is TGTGCCAGCAGTTTAACCCCCTCGAGGGGGACCGGGGAGCTGTTTTTT. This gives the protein CASSLTPSRGTGELFF.

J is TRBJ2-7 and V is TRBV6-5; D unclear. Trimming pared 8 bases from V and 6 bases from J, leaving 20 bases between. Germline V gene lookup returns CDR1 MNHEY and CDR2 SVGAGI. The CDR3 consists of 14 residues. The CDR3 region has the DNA TGTGCCAGCCCCGAGGTTTCTCTCAAGTGCGAGCAGTACTTC. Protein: CASPEVSLKCEQYF.

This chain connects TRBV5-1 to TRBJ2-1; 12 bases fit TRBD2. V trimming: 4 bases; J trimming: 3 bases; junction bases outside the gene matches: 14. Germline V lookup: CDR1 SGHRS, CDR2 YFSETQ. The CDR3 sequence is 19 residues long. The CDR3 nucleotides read TGCGCCAGCAGCATCCTGGGGCTAGCGGGAGGGCCGGGCTACAATGAGCAGTTCTTC. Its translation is CASSILGLAGGPGYNEQFF.

The CDR3 is CASSLEVASYNEQFF. The CDR3 DNA sequence: TGTGCCAGCAGCTTAGAGGTAGCCTCCTACAATGAGCAGTTCTTC. The rearrangement uses TRBV11-2 and TRBJ2-1; D not certain. V lost 0 bases and J lost 0, with 6 bases in between. The CDR3 runs 15 residues. Germline V CDR1 and CDR2: SGHAT, FQNNGV.

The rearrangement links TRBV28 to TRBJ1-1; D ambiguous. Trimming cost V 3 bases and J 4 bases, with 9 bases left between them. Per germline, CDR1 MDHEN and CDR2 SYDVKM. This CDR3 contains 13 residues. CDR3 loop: CASSFEEATEAFF. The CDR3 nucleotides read TGTGCCAGCAGTTTCGAGGAGGCCACTGAAGCTTTCTTT.